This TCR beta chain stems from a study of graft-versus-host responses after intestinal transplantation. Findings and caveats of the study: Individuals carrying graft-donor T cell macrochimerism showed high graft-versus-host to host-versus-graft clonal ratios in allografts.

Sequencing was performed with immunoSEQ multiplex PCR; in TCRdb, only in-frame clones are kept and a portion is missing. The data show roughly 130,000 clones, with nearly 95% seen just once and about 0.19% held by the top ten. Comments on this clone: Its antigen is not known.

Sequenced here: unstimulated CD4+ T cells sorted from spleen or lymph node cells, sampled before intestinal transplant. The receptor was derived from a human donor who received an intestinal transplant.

The CDR3 reads CAWLSDGYTF. In DNA, the CDR3 is TGTGCCTGGCTCTCAGACGGCTACACCTTC. The chain employs TRBV30 and TRBJ1-2; D gene unclear. The CDR3 has 10 amino acids. Trimming left V 5 bases short and J 8 bases short, with 9 bases between. Germline values: CDR1 GTSNPN, CDR2 SVGIG (reference sequence).